The 22 T cell receptor beta chains reported below all come from one sample, sequenced in a study of control samples from healthy donors and cancer patients. Sequencing was performed with immunoSEQ multiplex PCR; in TCRdb, only in-frame clones are kept and a portion is missing. The sample contains about 84,000 clones, around 92% of which appear only once. Sequences were obtained from blood. These receptors came from a man in his fifties in good health.

The V gene is TRBV15, the J gene TRBJ1-6; TRBD1 agrees at 8 bases. The CDR3 runs 18 residues. V was pared by 0 bases and J by 5 bases, with 9 bases of the junction left unmatched. Germline CDR1 is LNHNV and CDR2 is YYDKDF (reference sequence). CDR3: CATSRDLPGTGHNSPLHF. The DNA for the CDR3 is TGTGCCACCAGCAGAGATTTACCGGGGACAGGTCATAATTCACCCCTCCACTTT.

Details on this clone: One end of the junction varies from germline; a read error may be responsible. V usage is TRBV10-1 and J usage is TRBJ2-7, with D possibly matching TRBD1 (6 bases). The germline V gene has CDR1 WNHNN and CDR2 SYGVQD (reference sequence). The CDR3 extends over 13 amino acids. The CDR3 sequence is CASRGAGSSEQYF. For the CDR3, the DNA is TGCGCCAGCAGGGGGGCAGGGTCCTCCGAGCAGTACTTC.

This clone was counted a single time. The rearrangement links TRBV6-1 to TRBJ1-4; D is unresolved. Trimming stripped 2 bases from V and 14 bases from J, with 15 bases between. This CDR3 is built from 13 residues. Germline V gives CDR1 MNHNS, CDR2 SASEGT. The CDR3 is CASSERNGSPLFF. The CDR3 DNA is TGTGCCAGCAGTGAAAGAAACGGATCGCCTCTGTTTTTT.

V usage is TRBV7-2 and J usage is TRBJ2-7; TRBD1 agrees at 7 bases. Germline CDR1 reads SGHTA; CDR2 reads FQGNSA. There are 15 residues in the CDR3. The V and J ends lost 3 bases and 6 bases, in that order; junction bases with no gene match: 11. CDR3 sequence: CASSFSGQKRGEQYF. CDR3 nucleotide sequence: TGTGCCAGCAGCTTCTCGGGACAGAAACGTGGCGAGCAGTACTTC. Using reference TRBV7-2 and TRBJ2-7 for the parts outside the CDR3, the full variable domain is GAGVSQSPSNKVTEKGKDVELRCDPISGHTALYWYRQSLGQGLEFLIYFQGNSAPDKSGLPSDRFSAERTGGSVSTLTIQRTQQEDSAVYLCASSFSGQKRGEQYFGPGTRLTVT.

The chain joins TRBV19 to TRBJ1-3; TRBD1 is a possible D gene (5 bases). The CDR3 extends over 16 amino acids. Trimming stripped 8 bases from V and 0 bases from J, with 17 bases between. In germline, CDR1 is LNHDA, CDR2 SQIVND (reference sequence). The CDR3 coding sequence is TGTGCCAGTCGGGGCCTGGGCAGGGACTCTGGAAACACCATATATTTT. Its protein is CASRGLGRDSGNTIYF.

CDR3 in DNA: TGTGCCAGCAGCAGGCACAGGGAGCGGGGCTACACCTTC. Translation: CASSRHRERGYTF. This chain links TRBV11-2 with TRBJ1-2, with D possibly being TRBD1 (6 bases). Germline lookup yields CDR1 SGHAT and CDR2 FQNNGV. Trimming stripped 5 bases from V and 8 bases from J, with 15 bases between. This CDR3 is 13 amino acids long.

The chain uses TRBV19 and TRBJ1-4; D is ambiguous. CDR3 length equals 14 residues. Trimming took off 5 bases at V and 4 bases at J, with 11 bases between the two ends. Germline values: CDR1 LNHDA, CDR2 SQIVND (reference sequence). Written as DNA, the CDR3 is TGTGCCAGTAGTCGCGGGTCATATAATGAAAAACTGTTTTTT. Protein product: CASSRGSYNEKLFF.

The rearrangement joins TRBV6-1 to TRBJ1-1, with a possible D match to TRBD1 (5 bases). Per germline, CDR1 MNHNS and CDR2 SASEGT. Deletions cut 0 bases from V and 4 bases from J, with 9 bases between. This CDR3 spans 14 amino acids. The CDR3 loop is CASSEAQGVTEAFF. As DNA, the CDR3 is TGTGCCAGCAGTGAAGCGCAGGGAGTCACTGAAGCTTTCTTT.

This clone was recorded only once. The V gene is TRBV6-2 or TRBV6-3, the J gene TRBJ2-2, with TRBD2 as a possible D gene (5 bases). Germline V gene lookup returns CDR1 MNHEY and CDR2 SVGEGT. The CDR3 is 14 residues long. The V end was cut by 6 bases, the J end by 0 bases, with 8 bases between. The CDR3 loop reads CASSLAPNTGELFF. Written as DNA, the CDR3 is TGTGCCAGCAGCCTAGCCCCGAACACCGGGGAGCTGTTTTTT.

The V call is TRBV6-5, the J call TRBJ1-1; weak D call: TRBD1 (5 bases). Germline values: CDR1 MNHEY, CDR2 SVGAGI. The CDR3 is 14 residues long. The ends were cut back, 6 bases at V and 3 bases at J, with 14 bases in the middle. Here the CDR3 DNA reads TGTGCCAGCAGAGCCGGGACTTGGGACACTGAAGCTTTCTTT. Translating it yields CASRAGTWDTEAFF.

This chain connects TRBV24-1 to TRBJ2-2; D ambiguous. V dropped 0 bases and J dropped 4 bases, with 5 bases sitting between them. Per the germline V gene, CDR1 is KGHDR and CDR2 is SFDVKD. The CDR3 consists of 14 residues. The CDR3 DNA reads as TGTGCCACCAGTGATTTGAGGAGCACCGGGGAGCTGTTTTTT. Protein product: CATSDLRSTGELFF.

The chain combines TRBV7-9 with TRBJ1-2; D is unclear. Germline-derived CDR1 and CDR2 are SEHNR and FQNEAQ (reference sequence). The V gene lost 1 base and the J gene lost 14 bases, with 17 bases spanning the gap. The CDR3 totals 13 residues. CDR3 loop: CASSLDEQPVVTF. The CDR3 DNA follows: TGTGCCAGCAGCTTAGACGAACAGCCCGTGGTAACCTTC. The variable domain in full, with the rest retrieved from reference TRBV7-9 and TRBJ1-2, is DTGVSQNPRHKITKRGQNVTFRCDPISEHNRLYWYRQTLGQGPEFLTYFQNEAQLEKSRLLSDRFSAERPKGSFSTLEIQRTEQGDSAMYLCASSLDEQPVVTFGSGTRLTVV.

This chain connects TRBV5-1 to TRBJ1-1; D is perhaps TRBD1 (6 bases). V gave up 1 base and J gave up 8 bases, with 9 bases separating them. Germline assignment: CDR1 SGHRS and CDR2 YFSETQ. The CDR3 totals 12 residues. The CDR3, as DNA: TGCGCCAGCAGCTTGCCCGGGACAGAAGCTTTCTTT. This codes for CASSLPGTEAFF.

Regarding this clone: The same CDR3 arises from other DNA sequences in this sample as well. The chain employs TRBV5-1 and TRBJ1-1; D perhaps matches TRBD1 (5 bases). This CDR3 contains 13 residues. Germline V CDR1 and CDR2: SGHRS, YFSETQ. With 4 bases removed from V and 1 base from J, the gap between germline ends came to 8 bases. This CDR3 is CASSAGQNTEAFF. CDR3 coding DNA: TGCGCCAGCAGCGCTGGACAGAACACTGAAGCTTTCTTT.

V is TRBV14 and J is TRBJ2-2; the D is unclear. CDR3 size: 12 residues. Trimming cost V 10 bases and J 1 base, with 7 bases left between them. Germline loops: CDR1 SGHDN, CDR2 FVKESK. The CDR3 here is CATEENTGELFF. CDR3 coding DNA: TGTGCCACCGAAGAGAACACCGGGGAGCTGTTTTTT. Together with reference TRBV14 and TRBJ2-2, the CDR3 gives the full variable domain: EAGVTQFPSHSVIEKGQTVTLRCDPISGHDNLYWYRRVMGKEIKFLLHFVKESKQDESGMPNNRFLAERTGGTYSTLKVQPAELEDSGVYFCATEENTGELFFGEGSRLTVL.

The J gene is TRBJ2-1, the V gene TRBV19, with D possibly being TRBD2 (6 bases). Trimming took 7 bases from V and 9 from J, leaving 19 bases between them. CDR1 and CDR2 (germline): LNHDA, SQIVND (reference sequence). This CDR3 has 14 residues. CDR3 sequence: CASKGGDLKGEQFF. The CDR3 bases are TGTGCCAGTAAAGGCGGGGACCTCAAGGGTGAGCAGTTCTTC.

The chain carries TRBV3-1 (or the pseudogene TRBV3-2) and TRBJ1-5; D unclear. In germline, CDR1 is LGHDT, CDR2 YNNKEL (reference sequence). This CDR3 is 14 amino acids long. Trimming cost V 5 bases and J 3 bases, with 11 bases left between them. The CDR3 sequence is CASSNQVINQPQHF. As DNA, the CDR3 is TGTGCCAGCAGCAACCAGGTCATCAATCAGCCCCAGCATTTT.

This clone has a handful of counts. The chain is built from TRBV2 and TRBJ1-5; D call uncertain. V lost 3 bases and J 7 bases, leaving 13 bases between the germline ends. CDR1 and CDR2 (germline): SNHLY, FYNNEI. The CDR3 is 14 amino acids. The CDR3 region has the DNA TGTGCCAGCAGTGATAGAAGGGAACGACAGCCCCAGCATTTT. It specifies CASSDRRERQPQHF.

A remark on this clone: Compared with germline, one end of the junction differs, possibly owing to a read error. The rearrangement uses TRBV7-7 and TRBJ2-5; TRBD1 is a possible D gene (6 bases). The germline V gene encodes CDR1 SSHAT and CDR2 FNYEAQ (reference sequence). The CDR3 covers 13 residues. Written as DNA, the CDR3 is TGTGCCGGCAGCATGGGGGCTAGAGAGACCCAGTACTTC. Amino acids: CAGSMGARETQYF.

The chain links TRBV10-3 to TRBJ2-2; D is undetermined. V shed 10 bases and J shed 1 base, with 10 bases lying between them. Per germline, CDR1 ENHRY and CDR2 SYGVKD. The CDR3 spans 13 residues. The CDR3 nucleotides are TGTGCCACCTCAACAGAGAACACCGGGGAGCTGTTTTTT. Translated, it gives CATSTENTGELFF.

The chain uses TRBV14 and TRBJ1-1, with D perhaps TRBD1 (6 bases). CDR1 and CDR2 (germline): SGHDN, FVKESK. The CDR3 extends over 11 amino acids. V dropped 3 bases and J dropped 7 bases, with 6 bases sitting between them. CDR3 nucleotide sequence: TGTGCCAGCAGCCAGGACAGTGAAGCTTTCTTT. It translates to CASSQDSEAFF. Based on the CDR3 plus reference TRBV14 and TRBJ1-1, the full variable domain is EAGVTQFPSHSVIEKGQTVTLRCDPISGHDNLYWYRRVMGKEIKFLLHFVKESKQDESGMPNNRFLAERTGGTYSTLKVQPAELEDSGVYFCASSQDSEAFFGQGTRLTVV.

V and J are TRBV4-1 and TRBJ2-2, with D hard to call. CDR1 is MGHRA and CDR2 is YSYEKL in the germline V gene. The CDR3 runs 17 residues. V lost 0 bases and J 7 bases, leaving 18 bases between the germline ends. CDR3 sequence: CASSQDHGLLVGGELFF. CDR3 nucleotides: TGCGCCAGCAGCCAAGATCATGGGCTACTCGTCGGCGGGGAGCTGTTTTTT.